This T cell receptor (beta chain) derives from a study of response to subunit inactivated influenza vaccine. TCRdb processed the RT-PCR reads anew with MiXCR; each CDR3 protein has one entry. The sample lists around 580,000 distinct CDR3 sequences, 14% occurring once. This clonotype was recorded a few times. The CDR3 contains 14 residues. V trimming: 7 bases; J trimming: 10 bases; junction bases outside the gene matches: 13. Per germline, CDR1 LNHDA and CDR2 SQIVND (reference sequence). Sequenced material: PBMCs from blood, taken approximately 13 days after vaccination. V usage is TRBV19 and J usage is TRBJ1-2, with TRBD1 matching over 9 bases. The receptor was isolated from a man aged 50 to 59 who received an inactivated influenza vaccine. DNA for the CDR3: TGTGCCAGTACCCCGGGACAGGGATTGCTAGACTACACCTTC. Encoded protein: CASTPGQGLLDYTF.